This T cell receptor (beta chain) was recovered during a study of T cells in Graves' hyperthyroidism and ophthalmopathy. The source material, RNA transcripts, was used to amplify TCR beta CDR3 regions. HTBI primers were the set used in a first-round RT-PCR of the TCR CDR3. TCRdb redid the calling of the multiplex PCR reads with MiXCR, one entry per CDR3 protein. The sample includes approximately 600,000 distinct CDR3 sequences, about a fifth of them seen just once. Germline lookup yields CDR1 MGHRA and CDR2 YSYEKL. The CDR3 has 13 amino acids. V lost 0 bases, J lost 5 bases, and 7 bases lay in between.

This TCR came from a man aged 25-45 years with Graves' ophthalmopathy. The specimen was blood. V usage is TRBV4-1 and J usage is TRBJ2-5, with D unclear. CDR3 sequence reads: CASSQDPGETQYF. CDR3 bases: TGCGCCAGCAGCCAAGATCCCGGTGAGACCCAGTACTTC.